Presented here are 18 T cell receptor beta chains from one specimen sequenced in a study of cytomegalovirus exposure and HLA in healthy donors. PCR amplification relied on 60 Vbeta primers (plus 13 Jbeta primers). The protocol was immunoSEQ multiplex PCR, while the TCRdb copy is restricted to in-frame clones and leaves out a portion. The sample contains tens of thousands of clones, approximately 82% of which appear only once. Sequenced material: PBMCs. These receptors came from a man aged 35 to 55 in good health and CMV-seronegative.

The V gene is TRBV30, the J gene TRBJ2-5; TRBD1 is a possible D gene (7 bases). The CDR3 loop spans 14 amino acids. Germline lookup yields CDR1 GTSNPN and CDR2 SVGIG (reference sequence). The V and J ends lost 3 bases and 6 bases respectively, with 17 bases between them. In DNA, the CDR3 is TGTGCCTGGAGCGTTACAGGGGCGGGAAAGACCCAGTACTTC. It yields the protein CAWSVTGAGKTQYF.

This chain links TRBV7-2 with TRBJ1-1; 7 bases fit TRBD1. From germline, CDR1 is SGHTA and CDR2 FQGNSA. V shed 5 bases, J shed 4 bases, and the junction held 10 bases outside the gene matches. The CDR3 loop spans 15 amino acids. The CDR3 DNA reads TGTGCCAGCAGCCCCCGGGAGGGGGCTGGCACTGAAGCTTTCTTT. This encodes CASSPREGAGTEAFF.

The chain is built from TRBV10-3 and TRBJ1-1; D may be TRBD1 (6 bases). Germline CDR1 ENHRY, CDR2 SYGVKD. V lost 2 bases and J 0 bases, leaving 19 bases between the germline ends. This CDR3 is built from 18 residues. CDR3 sequence reads: CAISEIVEWTVMNTEAFF. The CDR3 DNA reads as TGTGCCATCAGTGAGATCGTAGAGTGGACAGTTATGAACACTGAAGCTTTCTTT.

The chain is built from TRBV7-9 and TRBJ1-2, with 10 bases fitting TRBD1. The V segment lost 4 bases and the J segment 2 bases; nucleotides outside the gene matches: 4. Germline-derived CDR1 and CDR2 are SEHNR and FQNEAQ (reference sequence). This CDR3 comprises 15 residues. The CDR3 is CASSSRQGANYGYTF. The DNA for the CDR3 is TGTGCCAGCAGCTCTAGACAGGGGGCGAACTATGGCTACACCTTC.

This chain links TRBV18 with TRBJ2-7; 8 bases map to TRBD1. The V gene end was trimmed by 1 base and the J gene end by 2 bases; junction bases not matched to a gene: 4. The CDR3 length is 15 residues. CDR1 KGHSH and CDR2 LQKENI come from the germline V gene. The CDR3 nucleotides are TGTGCCAGCTCACCACTGGGACAGGAGACCTACGAGCAGTACTTC. This encodes CASSPLGQETYEQYF. Full variable domain (outside the CDR3, taken from reference TRBV18 and TRBJ2-7): NAGVMQNPRHLVRRRGQEARLRCSPMKGHSHVYWYRQLPEEGLKFMVYLQKENIIDESGMPKERFSAEFPKEGPSILRIQQVVRGDSAAYFCASSPLGQETYEQYFGPGTRLTVT.

The V call is TRBV18, the J call TRBJ2-1, with 10 bases identical to TRBD2. Germline CDR1 reads KGHSH; CDR2 reads LQKENI. The CDR3 is 17 amino acids. V trimming: 3 bases; J trimming: 0 bases; junction bases outside the gene matches: 5. CDR3 DNA: TGTGCCAGCTCACCGCGGACTAGCGGTAGCTCCTACAATGAGCAGTTCTTC. As protein: CASSPRTSGSSYNEQFF.

The chain carries TRBV19 and TRBJ2-6, with TRBD1 matching 9 bases. CDR1 and CDR2 from the germline V gene are LNHDA and SQIVND (reference sequence). V lost 5 bases to trimming and J lost 3 bases; unmatched junction nucleotides: 2. CDR3 length: 15 residues. The CDR3 protein is CASSHRGLGANVLTF. The DNA of the CDR3 is TGTGCCAGTAGTCACAGGGGGCTTGGGGCCAACGTCCTGACTTTC.

The chain employs TRBV5-6 and TRBJ1-1; possibly TRBD1 for D (5 bases). The CDR3 length is 18 residues. CDR1 and CDR2 from the germline V gene are SGHDT and YYEEEE. Between the trimmed V and J ends, which lost 5 bases and 0 bases, there was a span of 23 bases. The DNA of the CDR3 is TGTGCCAGCAGGTCCCAGGGCTTTTGGGGAACAATGAACACTGAAGCTTTCTTT. Translating it yields CASRSQGFWGTMNTEAFF.

This clone was counted a few times. This chain joins TRBV5-1 and TRBJ1-1, with TRBD1 as a possible D gene (5 bases). CDR1 is SGHRS, CDR2 YFSETQ, per germline. CDR3 size: 13 residues. V lost 1 base and J 4 bases, leaving 8 bases between the germline ends. CDR3 amino acids: CASSLYGGTEAFF. In nucleotides, the CDR3 is TGCGCCAGCAGCTTGTACGGGGGCACTGAAGCTTTCTTT.

V and J are TRBV9 and TRBJ1-2, with a weak D call TRBD1 (5 bases). The CDR3 totals 15 residues. V was shortened by 0 bases and J by 4 bases, with 13 bases between the two germline ends. In germline, CDR1 is SGDLS, CDR2 YYNGEE. The chain's CDR3 is CASSVEADGAYGYTF. Written as DNA, the CDR3 is TGTGCCAGCAGCGTAGAGGCAGATGGGGCCTATGGCTACACCTTC.

This clone has just one count. The V and J genes are TRBV14 and TRBJ2-7; D is possibly TRBD1 (6 bases). V lost 8 bases to trimming and J lost 5 bases, with 13 bases between them. The CDR3 contains 12 residues. In germline, CDR1 is SGHDN, CDR2 FVKESK. CDR3 amino acids: CASARGFDEQYF. CDR3 nucleotides: TGTGCCAGCGCGAGGGGGTTCGACGAGCAGTACTTC.

This rearrangement joins TRBV6-6 to TRBJ2-3; D remains unclear. The V and J ends lost 6 bases and 3 bases respectively, with 7 bases between them. Germline loops: CDR1 MNHNY, CDR2 SVGAGI (reference sequence). The CDR3 runs to 12 residues. The CDR3 protein is CASRPRTDTQYF. The CDR3, as DNA: TGTGCCAGCAGACCGCGGACAGATACGCAGTATTTT.

A single count supports this clone. The chain carries TRBV5-1 and TRBJ2-1, with a possible D match to TRBD2 (5 bases). Trimming took off 3 bases at V and 10 bases at J, with 17 bases between the two ends. CDR1 is SGHRS, CDR2 YFSETQ, per germline. The CDR3 runs 14 residues. DNA for the CDR3: TGCGCCAGCAGCTCCAGGACCCAAACGGGAGAGCAGTTCTTC. Translated: CASSSRTQTGEQFF.

The genes are TRBV5-1 and TRBJ2-2, with TRBD2 as a possible D gene (7 bases). The CDR3 is 17 amino acids. Trimming pared 6 bases from V and 1 base from J, leaving 19 bases between. Germline V gene sequence: CDR1 SGHRS, CDR2 YFSETQ. The CDR3 is CASNLLRGALNTGELFF. The CDR3 DNA sequence: TGCGCCAGCAACCTTCTTCGGGGGGCCTTGAACACCGGGGAGCTGTTTTTT.

The genes are TRBV7-9 and TRBJ1-1, with 7 bases aligning to TRBD1. Trimming at V came to 4 bases and at J to 7 bases, leaving 6 bases not matched to a gene. Per germline, CDR1 SEHNR and CDR2 FQNEAQ (reference sequence). The CDR3 runs to 13 residues. CDR3 nucleotides: TGTGCCAGCAGCTCGGACAGGTCCCGTGAAGCTTTCTTT. Protein sequence: CASSSDRSREAFF. Variable domain in full (rest from reference TRBV7-9 and TRBJ1-1): DTGVSQNPRHKITKRGQNVTFRCDPISEHNRLYWYRQTLGQGPEFLTYFQNEAQLEKSRLLSDRFSAERPKGSFSTLEIQRTEQGDSAMYLCASSSDRSREAFFGQGTRLTVV.

V gene TRBV5-1 combines with J gene TRBJ1-1; D not certain. The CDR3 sequence is 14 residues long. The V gene lost 2 bases and the J gene lost 7 bases, with 15 bases spanning the gap. CDR1 is SGHRS, CDR2 YFSETQ, per germline. The CDR3 region has the DNA TGCGCCAGCAGCTTAGATCGTACGGAGAATGAAGCTTTCTTT. The encoded protein is CASSLDRTENEAFF.

The rearrangement joins TRBV29-1 to TRBJ1-4; 7 positions match TRBD1. Germline V gene data show CDR1 as SQVTM and CDR2 as ANQGSEA. V trimming: 6 bases; J trimming: 3 bases; junction bases outside the gene matches: 4. This CDR3 comprises 13 residues. The CDR3 DNA reads TGCAGCGTCCGGGACAGCCCTAATGAAAAACTGTTTTTT. Its translation: CSVRDSPNEKLFF.

The chain is built from TRBV29-1 and TRBJ1-4; TRBD1 agrees at 9 bases. V trimming: 7 bases; J trimming: 8 bases; junction bases outside the gene matches: 8. The CDR3 runs to 13 residues. CDR1 and CDR2 (germline): SQVTM, ANQGSEA. CDR3 nucleotide sequence: TGCAGCGCGGGACAGGGCTTTGGAGAAAAACTGTTTTTT. Its protein is CSAGQGFGEKLFF.